This paragraph covers one T cell receptor beta chain sequence. Its antigen is still unknown. This entry is derived from a study of T-cell reconstitution after alpha-beta-depleted transplantation in children. Study-wide findings and caveats: A year post-transplant, T-cell counts and diversity derived mostly from newly produced T cells. Alpha-beta T cells about two months after transplant reportedly derived from several hundred expanded graft clones.

The V gene's germline CDR1 is DFQATT and CDR2 SNEGSKA (reference sequence). The CDR3 spans 13 residues. Trimming cost V 6 bases and J 7 bases; bases outside gene matches: 8. A TCRbeta library incorporating unique molecular identifiers was prepared. TCRdb used MiXCR to reprocess the PCR reads, holding one entry per CDR3 protein. The table lists some 350,000 distinct CDR3 sequences, 15% to 20% of them singletons. The source material was PBMCs, mostly from graft donor cells, sampled 360 days after TCRalphabeta/CD19-depleted stem cell transplant. The clonotype originates from a male patient aged 2-15 years who had a stem cell transplant for acute lymphoblastic leukemia, so the T cells may come from the graft donor. V and J are TRBV20-1 and TRBJ2-3; 9 bases line up with TRBD1. In DNA form, the CDR3 reads TGCAGTGCAACAGGGGGCGCGGTGTATACGCAGTATTTT. Encoded protein: CSATGGAVYTQYF.